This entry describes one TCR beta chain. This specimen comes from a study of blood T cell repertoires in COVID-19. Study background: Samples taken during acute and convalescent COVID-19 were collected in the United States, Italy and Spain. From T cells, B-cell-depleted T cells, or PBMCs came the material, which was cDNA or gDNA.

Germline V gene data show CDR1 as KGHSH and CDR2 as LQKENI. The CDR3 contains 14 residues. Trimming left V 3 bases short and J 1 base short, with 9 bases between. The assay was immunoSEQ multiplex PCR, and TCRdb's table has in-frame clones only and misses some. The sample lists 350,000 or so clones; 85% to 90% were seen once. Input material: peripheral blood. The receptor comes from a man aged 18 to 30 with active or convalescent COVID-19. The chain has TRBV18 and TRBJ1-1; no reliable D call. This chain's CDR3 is CASSPEGQNTEAFF. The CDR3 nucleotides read TGTGCCAGCTCACCGGAGGGCCAGAACACTGAAGCTTTCTTT. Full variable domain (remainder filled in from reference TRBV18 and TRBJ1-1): NAGVMQNPRHLVRRRGQEARLRCSPMKGHSHVYWYRQLPEEGLKFMVYLQKENIIDESGMPKERFSAEFPKEGPSILRIQQVVRGDSAAYFCASSPEGQNTEAFFGQGTRLTVV.